One sample yielded the 23 T cell receptor beta chains listed below, sequenced in a study of CD8+CD57+ T cells in acquired aplastic anemia. Using genomic DNA as the template, TCR beta VDJ and CDR3 profiling was carried out. TCRdb reprocessed the reads via MiXCR and lists one record per CDR3 protein. The profile shows 35,000 to 45,000 distinct CDR3 sequences, about 77% of them singletons. The sample consisted of sorted CD4+, CD8+, or CD8+CD57+ T cells (not recorded which) from PBMCs. The receptors come from a human donor in good health, serving as a control.

The rearrangement links TRBV20-1 to TRBJ1-2; no reliable D call. CDR3 length equals 11 residues. V was shortened by 0 bases and J by 3 bases, with 2 bases between the two germline ends. Looked up from germline, CDR1 is DFQATT and CDR2 is SNEGSKA (reference sequence). CDR3 DNA: TGCAGTGCTAGAGAGGACTATGGCTACACCTTC. Its protein is CSAREDYGYTF.

A few counts support this clonotype. Being one base from a much bigger clone, this may be a read error. It is unclear where the CDR3 begins or ends on the DNA, so no DNA is shown, and the CDR3 is as TCRdb lists it. V gene TRBV6-7 combines with J gene TRBJ1-5; TRBD1 reflects the table's D call only, with no check against the DNA. TRBV6-7 is an open reading frame whose function is uncertain. From its first to its last residue, the CDR3 has 15 amino acids. This chain's CDR3 is CASSVGSGNNQPQRF.

The J gene is TRBJ2-7, the V gene TRBV2, with 8 bases identical to TRBD1. The junction had 3 bases not matched to a gene; V was cut back by 3 bases and J by 8 bases. Germline V CDR1 and CDR2: SNHLY, FYNNEI. CDR3 length equals 12 residues. CDR3 nucleotides: TGTGCCAGCAGTGATCACAGGGGGAAGCAGTACTTC. Its translation: CASSDHRGKQYF. Variable domain in full (rest from reference TRBV2 and TRBJ2-7): EPEVTQTPSHQVTQMGQEVILRCVPISNHLYFYWYRQILGQKVEFLVSFYNNEISEKSEIFDDQFSVERPDGSNFTLKIRSTKLEDSAMYFCASSDHRGKQYFGPGTRLTVT.

The chain employs TRBV25-1 and TRBJ1-4; D not certain. Looked up from germline, CDR1 is MGHDK and CDR2 is SYGVNS. V was trimmed by 4 bases and J by 8 bases, leaving 14 bases between them. The CDR3 is made up of 14 amino acids. In DNA, the CDR3 is TGTGCCAGCAGTGCATGGGGTGTTCGAGAAAAACTGTTTTTT. It specifies CASSAWGVREKLFF. The complete variable domain, with remaining parts taken from reference TRBV25-1 and TRBJ1-4, reads EADIYQTPRYLVIGTGKKITLECSQTMGHDKMYWYQQDPGMELHLIHYSYGVNSTEKGDLSSESTVSRIRTEHFPLTLESARPSHTSQYLCASSAWGVREKLFFGSGTQLSVL.

The V call is TRBV15, the J call TRBJ2-7; D is unclear. The V gene lost 6 bases and the J gene lost 3 bases, with 12 bases spanning the gap. CDR3 length equals 13 residues. CDR1 is LNHNV and CDR2 is YYDKDF in the germline V gene (reference sequence). The CDR3 sequence: CATRDGGLYEQYF. CDR3 coding DNA: TGTGCCACCAGAGACGGTGGGCTCTACGAGCAGTACTTC. Variable domain in full (rest from reference TRBV15 and TRBJ2-7): DAMVIQNPRYQVTQFGKPVTLSCSQTLNHNVMYWYQQKSSQAPKLLFHYYDKDFNNEADTPDNFQSRRPNTSFCFLDIRSPGLGDTAMYLCATRDGGLYEQYFGPGTRLTVT.

The gene calls are TRBV9 and TRBJ1-2; D ambiguous. The CDR3 is made up of 15 amino acids. Germline CDR1 reads SGDLS; CDR2 reads YYNGEE. Trimming took off 2 bases at V and 2 bases at J, with 13 bases between the two ends. CDR3 sequence reads: CASSVASLPNYGYTF. The CDR3 nucleotides are TGTGCCAGCAGCGTCGCGTCCCTACCCAACTATGGCTACACCTTC.

Concerning this clonotype itself: A read error may produce the germline difference seen at one junction end. The rearrangement uses TRBV10-3 and TRBJ1-6, with TRBD1 identical over 8 bases. Germline V gene data show CDR1 as ENHRY and CDR2 as SYGVKD. CDR3 length: 13 residues. The CDR3 sequence is CASSDRGDSPLHF. CDR3 nucleotides: TGTGCCAGCAGTGACAGGGGAGATTCACCCCTCCACTTT.

V is TRBV10-3 and J is TRBJ1-2, with a tentative D call TRBD1 (6 bases). The CDR3 sequence is 15 residues long. CDR1 ENHRY and CDR2 SYGVKD come from the germline V gene. The germline V and J ends were trimmed by 2 bases and 5 bases, with 15 bases remaining between them. The CDR3 loop reads CAISEGWGLEYGYTF. CDR3 coding DNA: TGTGCCATCAGTGAGGGTTGGGGGCTCGAATATGGCTACACCTTC.

The chain combines TRBV9 with TRBJ1-6; 7 nucleotides match TRBD1. There are 14 residues in the CDR3. CDR1 is SGDLS, CDR2 YYNGEE, per germline. V dropped 2 bases and J dropped 6; count of bases not matched to a gene: 2. CDR3 sequence: CASSVTGVNSPLHF. CDR3 bases: TGTGCCAGCAGCGTTACAGGGGTTAATTCACCCCTCCACTTT. The full variable domain, rest sourced from reference TRBV9 and TRBJ1-6, is DSGVTQTPKHLITATGQRVTLRCSPRSGDLSVYWYQQSLDQGLQFLIQYYNGEERAKGNILERFSAQQFPDLHSELNLSSLELGDSALYFCASSVTGVNSPLHFGNGTRLTVT.

This clonotype was counted a single time. This chain links TRBV5-1 with TRBJ2-7, with TRBD1 identical over 9 bases. This CDR3 region has 15 residues. Germline V lookup: CDR1 SGHRS, CDR2 YFSETQ. V trimming: 4 bases; J trimming: 1 base; junction bases outside the gene matches: 6. CDR3 in DNA: TGCGCCAGCAGCCAGAAGACAGGGGGGTCCTACGAGCAGTACTTC. Its translation: CASSQKTGGSYEQYF.

The V and J genes are TRBV25-1 and TRBJ2-3, with D possibly matching TRBD1 (5 bases). This CDR3 is built from 14 residues. V gave up 3 bases and J gave up 2 bases, with 9 bases separating them. CDR1 is MGHDK and CDR2 is SYGVNS in the germline V gene. CDR3 amino acids: CASSDRVVTDTQYF. The CDR3 DNA reads as TGTGCCAGCAGTGACAGGGTGGTCACAGATACGCAGTATTTT.

This chain links TRBV20-1 with TRBJ2-7; no clear D gene. Per the germline V gene, CDR1 is DFQATT and CDR2 is SNEGSKA (reference sequence). CDR3 length: 17 amino acids. Trimming pared 5 bases from V and 1 base from J, leaving 24 bases between. The CDR3 nucleotides read TGCAGTGCTTTGACTTGTTCCCCACGGAAATTATCCTACGAGCAGTACTTC. Its translation is CSALTCSPRKLSYEQYF.

As concerns this clonotype: One junction end disagrees with the germline gene, perhaps due to a read error. V is TRBV7-8 and J is TRBJ2-5; 8 bases line up with TRBD2. CDR3 length: 17 amino acids. Germline CDR1 is SGHVS and CDR2 is FQNEAQ. The CDR3 loop reads CASSQEGSGGFQETLYF. Written as DNA, the CDR3 is TGTGCCAGCAGCCAAGAAGGAAGCGGGGGCTTCCAAGAGACCCTGTACTTC.

The chain joins TRBV4-2 to TRBJ1-2; D is ambiguous. The V gene lost 0 bases and the J gene lost 1 base, with 9 bases spanning the gap. This CDR3 is built from 15 residues. The germline V gene has CDR1 LGHNA and CDR2 YNFKEQ. The CDR3 bases are TGTGCCAGCAGCCAAGAGCCGCGAAGTAACTATGGCTACACCTTC. This codes for CASSQEPRSNYGYTF.

This clonotype showed up just once. The CDR3 sequence is CSVEGEAATNYNEQFF. CDR3 coding DNA: TGCAGCGTTGAAGGAGAGGCTGCAACTAACTACAATGAGCAGTTCTTC. The genes are TRBV29-1 and TRBJ2-1; unclear D gene. Germline loops: CDR1 SQVTM, CDR2 ANQGSEA. The V end lost 1 base, the J end lost 3 bases, and 16 bases lay between the germline ends. This CDR3 contains 16 residues.

The chain couples TRBV7-2 to TRBJ2-7; TRBD1 aligns across 8 bases. The CDR3 is 14 residues long. With 7 bases clipped from V and 3 bases from J, the junction kept 8 bases outside the gene matches. Germline-derived CDR1 and CDR2 are SGHTA and FQGNSA. The CDR3 DNA reads as TGTGCCAGCAAATCGGACAGGGTGAACTACGAGCAGTACTTC. Translated, it gives CASKSDRVNYEQYF.

V and J are TRBV5-6 and TRBJ2-7; D gene ambiguous. This CDR3 has 15 residues. The V gene's germline CDR1 is SGHDT and CDR2 YYEEEE. The ends were cut back, 2 bases at V and 6 bases at J, with 18 bases in the middle. The DNA for the CDR3 is TGTGCCAGCAGCTTAGTTGGTCAAGATTCTGCCGAGCAGTACTTC. Protein product: CASSLVGQDSAEQYF. The variable domain in full, completed from reference TRBV5-6 and TRBJ2-7, reads DAGVTQSPTHLIKTRGQQVTLRCSPKSGHDTVSWYQQALGQGPQFIFQYYEEEERQRGNFPDRFSGHQFPNYSSELNVNALLLGDSALYLCASSLVGQDSAEQYFGPGTRLTVT.

The chain links TRBV20-1 to TRBJ1-5, with D uncertain. The germline V gene encodes CDR1 DFQATT and CDR2 SNEGSKA (reference sequence). The V end lost 2 bases, the J end lost 4 bases, and 9 bases lay between the germline ends. The CDR3 covers 13 residues. CDR3 sequence reads: CSARLGVNQPQHF. DNA for the CDR3: TGCAGTGCTAGATTGGGAGTAAATCAGCCCCAGCATTTT.

The gene calls are TRBV2 and TRBJ2-2, with 9 bases identical to TRBD1. Germline CDR1 is SNHLY and CDR2 is FYNNEI. V dropped 7 bases and J dropped 5; count of bases not matched to a gene: 11. The CDR3 covers 16 residues. The CDR3 region is CASTTTGGAYTGELFF. The CDR3 DNA follows: TGTGCCAGCACTACAACAGGGGGCGCATATACCGGGGAGCTGTTTTTT. Filled out from reference TRBV2 and TRBJ2-2, the complete variable domain reads EPEVTQTPSHQVTQMGQEVILRCVPISNHLYFYWYRQILGQKVEFLVSFYNNEISEKSEIFDDQFSVERPDGSNFTLKIRSTKLEDSAMYFCASTTTGGAYTGELFFGEGSRLTVL.

V gene TRBV20-1 combines with J gene TRBJ2-7, with TRBD1 identical over 7 bases. Unmatched junction bases numbered 8, after V lost 3 bases and J lost 3 bases. The CDR3 loop spans 14 amino acids. CDR1 and CDR2 (germline): DFQATT, SNEGSKA (reference sequence). DNA for the CDR3: TGCAGTGCTAGTCCATCGACAGGGAACTACGAGCAGTACTTC. This codes for CSASPSTGNYEQYF.

The chain uses TRBV12-3 or TRBV12-4 and TRBJ2-1; perhaps TRBD1 as D (6 bases). V lost 5 bases, J lost 7 bases, and 12 bases lay in between. The CDR3 is made up of 13 amino acids. The CDR3 DNA follows: TGTGCCAGCAGTCCAAGTACAGGGAATGAGCAGTTCTTC. Amino acids: CASSPSTGNEQFF.

This sequence joins TRBV2 and TRBJ2-3, with D uncertain. The CDR3 sequence is 13 residues long. Germline CDR1 is SNHLY and CDR2 is FYNNEI. Trimming pared 5 bases from V and 5 bases from J, leaving 11 bases between. The CDR3 bases are TGTGCCAGCAGTCAAGTAAAAATAGATACGCAGTATTTT. Its protein is CASSQVKIDTQYF.

V and J are TRBV10-1 and TRBJ2-1; 12 bases align to TRBD2. Germline values: CDR1 WNHNN, CDR2 SYGVQD (reference sequence). The junction had 4 bases not matched to a gene; V was cut back by 0 bases and J by 4 bases. The CDR3 covers 17 residues. The CDR3 here is CASSESTSGGGYNEQFF. The CDR3 DNA reads TGCGCCAGCAGTGAGTCGACTAGCGGGGGTGGATACAATGAGCAGTTCTTC.